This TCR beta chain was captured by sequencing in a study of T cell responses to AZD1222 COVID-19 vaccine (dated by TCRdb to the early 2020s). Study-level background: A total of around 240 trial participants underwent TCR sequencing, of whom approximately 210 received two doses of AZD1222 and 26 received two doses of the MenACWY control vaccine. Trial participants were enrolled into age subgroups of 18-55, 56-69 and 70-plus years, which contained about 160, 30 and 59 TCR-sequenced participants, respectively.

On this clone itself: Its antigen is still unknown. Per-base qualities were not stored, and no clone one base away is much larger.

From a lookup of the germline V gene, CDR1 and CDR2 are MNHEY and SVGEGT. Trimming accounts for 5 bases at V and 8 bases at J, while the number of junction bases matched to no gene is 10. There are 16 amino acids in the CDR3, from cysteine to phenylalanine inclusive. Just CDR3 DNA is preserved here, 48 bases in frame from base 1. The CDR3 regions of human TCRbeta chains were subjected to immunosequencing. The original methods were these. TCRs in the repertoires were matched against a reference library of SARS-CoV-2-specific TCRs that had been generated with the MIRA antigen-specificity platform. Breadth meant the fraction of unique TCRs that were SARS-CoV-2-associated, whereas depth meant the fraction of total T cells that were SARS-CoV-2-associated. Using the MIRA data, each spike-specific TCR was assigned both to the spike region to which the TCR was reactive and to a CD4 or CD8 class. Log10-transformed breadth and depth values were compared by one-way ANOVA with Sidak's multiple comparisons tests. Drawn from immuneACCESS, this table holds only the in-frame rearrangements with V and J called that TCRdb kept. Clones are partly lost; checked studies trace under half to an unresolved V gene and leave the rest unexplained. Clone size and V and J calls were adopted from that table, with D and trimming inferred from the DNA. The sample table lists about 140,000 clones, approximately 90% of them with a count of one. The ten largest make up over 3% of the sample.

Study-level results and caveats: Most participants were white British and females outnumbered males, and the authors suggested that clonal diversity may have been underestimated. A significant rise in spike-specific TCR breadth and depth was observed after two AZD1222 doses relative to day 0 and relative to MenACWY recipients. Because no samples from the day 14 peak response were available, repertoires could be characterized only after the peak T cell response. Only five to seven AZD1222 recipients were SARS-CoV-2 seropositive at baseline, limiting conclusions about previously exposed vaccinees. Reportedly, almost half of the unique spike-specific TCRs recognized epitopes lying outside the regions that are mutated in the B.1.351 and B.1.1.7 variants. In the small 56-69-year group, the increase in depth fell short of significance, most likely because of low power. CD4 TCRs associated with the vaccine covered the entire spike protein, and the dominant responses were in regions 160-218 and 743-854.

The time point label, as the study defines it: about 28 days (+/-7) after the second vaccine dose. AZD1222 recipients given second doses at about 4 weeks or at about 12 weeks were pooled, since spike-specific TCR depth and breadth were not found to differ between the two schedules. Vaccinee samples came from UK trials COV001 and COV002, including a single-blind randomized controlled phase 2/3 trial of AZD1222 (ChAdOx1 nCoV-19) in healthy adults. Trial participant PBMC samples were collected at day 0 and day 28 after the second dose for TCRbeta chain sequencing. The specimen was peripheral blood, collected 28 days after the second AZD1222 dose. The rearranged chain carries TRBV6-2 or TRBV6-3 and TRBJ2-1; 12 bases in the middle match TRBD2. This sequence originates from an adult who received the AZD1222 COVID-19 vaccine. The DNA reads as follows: TGTGCCAGCAGTAACCATGCTAGCGGGGGGGCGTATGAGCAGTTCTTC. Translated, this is CASSNHASGGAYEQFF.